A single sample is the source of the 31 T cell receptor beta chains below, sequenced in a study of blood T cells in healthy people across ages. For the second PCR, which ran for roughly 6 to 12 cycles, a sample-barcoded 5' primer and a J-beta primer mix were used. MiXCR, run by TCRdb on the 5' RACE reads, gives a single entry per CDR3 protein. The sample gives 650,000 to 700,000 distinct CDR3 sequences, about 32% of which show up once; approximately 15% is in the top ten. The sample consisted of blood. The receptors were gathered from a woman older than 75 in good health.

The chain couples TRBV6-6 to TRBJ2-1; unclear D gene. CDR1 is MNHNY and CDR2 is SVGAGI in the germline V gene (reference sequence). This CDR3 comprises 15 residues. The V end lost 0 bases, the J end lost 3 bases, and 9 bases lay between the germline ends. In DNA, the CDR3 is TGTGCCAGCAGTTACTCGGGGAACCACTACAATGAGCAGTTCTTC. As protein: CASSYSGNHYNEQFF.

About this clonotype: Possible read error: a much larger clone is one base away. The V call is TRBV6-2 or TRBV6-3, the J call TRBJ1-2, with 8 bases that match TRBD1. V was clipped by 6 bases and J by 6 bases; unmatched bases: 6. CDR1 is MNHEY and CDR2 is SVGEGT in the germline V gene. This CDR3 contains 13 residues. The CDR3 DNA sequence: TGTGCCAGCAGGTACACGGGACAGGATGGCTACACCTTC. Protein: CASRYTGQDGYTF.

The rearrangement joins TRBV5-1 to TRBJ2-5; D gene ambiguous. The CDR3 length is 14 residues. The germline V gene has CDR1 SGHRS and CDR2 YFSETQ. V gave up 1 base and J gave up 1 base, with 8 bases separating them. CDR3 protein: CASSLPGIQETQYF. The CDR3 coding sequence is TGCGCCAGCAGCTTGCCGGGTATCCAAGAGACCCAGTACTTC. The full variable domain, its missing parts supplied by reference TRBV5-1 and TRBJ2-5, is KAGVTQTPRYLIKTRGQQVTLSCSPISGHRSVSWYQQTPGQGLQFLFEYFSETQRNKGNFPGRFSGRQFSNSRSEMNVSTLELGDSALYLCASSLPGIQETQYFGPGTRLLVL.

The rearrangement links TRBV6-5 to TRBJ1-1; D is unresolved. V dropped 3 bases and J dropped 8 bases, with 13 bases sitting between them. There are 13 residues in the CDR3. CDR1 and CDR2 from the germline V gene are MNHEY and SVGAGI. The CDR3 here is CASSYTRRGEAFF. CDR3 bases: TGTGCCAGCAGTTATACCCGACGAGGAGAAGCTTTCTTT.

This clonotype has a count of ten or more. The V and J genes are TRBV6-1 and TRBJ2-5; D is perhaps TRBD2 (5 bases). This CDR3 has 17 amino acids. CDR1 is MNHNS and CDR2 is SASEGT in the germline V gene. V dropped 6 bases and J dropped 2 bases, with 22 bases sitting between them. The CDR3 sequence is CASRRTKYGEIQETQYF. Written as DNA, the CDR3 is TGTGCCAGCAGGCGAACCAAGTATGGGGAGATACAAGAGACCCAGTACTTC.

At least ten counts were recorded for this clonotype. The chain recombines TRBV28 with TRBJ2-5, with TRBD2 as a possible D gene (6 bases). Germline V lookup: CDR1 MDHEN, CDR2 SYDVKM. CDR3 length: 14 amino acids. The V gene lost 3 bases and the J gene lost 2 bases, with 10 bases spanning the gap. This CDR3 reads CASSLPGTQETQYF. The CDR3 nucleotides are TGTGCCAGCAGTTTGCCCGGGACTCAAGAGACCCAGTACTTC.

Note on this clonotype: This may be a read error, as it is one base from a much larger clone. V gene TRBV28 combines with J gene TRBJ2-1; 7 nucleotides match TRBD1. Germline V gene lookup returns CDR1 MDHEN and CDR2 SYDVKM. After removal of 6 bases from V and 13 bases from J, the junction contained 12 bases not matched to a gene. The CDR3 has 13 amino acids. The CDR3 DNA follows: TGTGCCAGCAGCTTAACAGGGGAAGAGACCCAGTTCTTC. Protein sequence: CASSLTGEETQFF.

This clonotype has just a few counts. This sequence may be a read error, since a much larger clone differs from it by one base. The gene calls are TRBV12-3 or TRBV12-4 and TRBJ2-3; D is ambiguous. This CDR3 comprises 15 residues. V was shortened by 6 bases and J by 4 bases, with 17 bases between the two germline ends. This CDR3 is CASSFRDSRADTQYF. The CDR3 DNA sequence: TGTGCCAGCAGCTTTCGTGATAGCCGCGCAGATACGCAGTATTTT.

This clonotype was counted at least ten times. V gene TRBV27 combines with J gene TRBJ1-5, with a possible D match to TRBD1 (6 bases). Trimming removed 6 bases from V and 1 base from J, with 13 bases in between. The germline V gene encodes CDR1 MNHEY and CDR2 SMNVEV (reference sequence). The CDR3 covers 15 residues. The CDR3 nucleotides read TGTGCCAGCAGCTCCCAGGGGCGCAGCAATCAGCCCCAGCATTTT. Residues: CASSSQGRSNQPQHF.

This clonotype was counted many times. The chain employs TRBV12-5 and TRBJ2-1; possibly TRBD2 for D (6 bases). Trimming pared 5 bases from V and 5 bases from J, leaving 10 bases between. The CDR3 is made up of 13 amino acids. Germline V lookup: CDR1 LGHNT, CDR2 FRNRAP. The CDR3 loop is CASGGGLNNEQFF. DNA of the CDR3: TGTGCTAGTGGTGGGGGGTTGAACAATGAGCAGTTCTTC. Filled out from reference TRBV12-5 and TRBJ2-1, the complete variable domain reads DARVTQTPRHKVTEMGQEVTMRCQPILGHNTVFWYRQTMMQGLELLAYFRNRAPLDDSGMPKDRFSAEMPDATLATLKIQPSEPRDSAVYFCASGGGLNNEQFFGPGTRLTVL.

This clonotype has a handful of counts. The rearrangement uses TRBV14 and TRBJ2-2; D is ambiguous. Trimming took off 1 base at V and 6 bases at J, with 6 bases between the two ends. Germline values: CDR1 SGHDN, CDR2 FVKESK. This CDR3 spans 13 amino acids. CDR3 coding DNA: TGTGCCAGCAGCCAAGCTACGCCCGGGGAGCTGTTTTTT. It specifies CASSQATPGELFF.

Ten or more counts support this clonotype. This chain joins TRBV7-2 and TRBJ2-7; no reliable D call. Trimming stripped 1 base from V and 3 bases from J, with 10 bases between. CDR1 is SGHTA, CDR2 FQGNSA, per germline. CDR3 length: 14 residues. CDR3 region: CASSLDVVIYEQYF. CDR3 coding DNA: TGTGCCAGCAGCTTAGATGTCGTAATCTACGAGCAGTACTTC.

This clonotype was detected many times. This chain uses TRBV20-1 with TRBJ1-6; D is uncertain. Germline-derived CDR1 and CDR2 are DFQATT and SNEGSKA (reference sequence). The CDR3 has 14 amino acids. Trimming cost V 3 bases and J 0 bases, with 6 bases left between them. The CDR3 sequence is CSASRASYNSPLHF. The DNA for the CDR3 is TGCAGTGCTAGCCGGGCCTCCTATAATTCACCCCTCCACTTT.

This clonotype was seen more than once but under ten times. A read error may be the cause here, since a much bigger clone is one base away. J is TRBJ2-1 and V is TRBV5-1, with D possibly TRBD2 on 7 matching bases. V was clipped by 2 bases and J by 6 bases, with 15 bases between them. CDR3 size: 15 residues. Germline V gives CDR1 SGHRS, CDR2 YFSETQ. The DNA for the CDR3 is TGCGCCAGCAGCTTAAATGCAGGGGAGGGCAATGAGCAGTTCTTC. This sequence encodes CASSLNAGEGNEQFF.

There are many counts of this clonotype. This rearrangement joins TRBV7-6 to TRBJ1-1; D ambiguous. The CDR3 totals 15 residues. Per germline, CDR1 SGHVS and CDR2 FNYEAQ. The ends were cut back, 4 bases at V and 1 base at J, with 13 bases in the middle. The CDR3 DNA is TGTGCCAGCAGCTCTGGTTCAGGCGGGAACACTGAAGCTTTCTTT. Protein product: CASSSGSGGNTEAFF.

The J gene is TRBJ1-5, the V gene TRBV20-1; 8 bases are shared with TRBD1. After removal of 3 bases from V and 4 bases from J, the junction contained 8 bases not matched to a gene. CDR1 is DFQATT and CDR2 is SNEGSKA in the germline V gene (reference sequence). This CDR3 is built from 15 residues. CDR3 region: CSARWTGPENQPQHF. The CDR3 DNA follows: TGCAGTGCTAGGTGGACAGGGCCCGAAAATCAGCCCCAGCATTTT.

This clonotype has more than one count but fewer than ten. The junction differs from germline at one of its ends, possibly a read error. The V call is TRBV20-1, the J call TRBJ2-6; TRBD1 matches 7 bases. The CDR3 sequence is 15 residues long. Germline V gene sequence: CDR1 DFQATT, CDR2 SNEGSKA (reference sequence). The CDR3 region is CSARRGGSGTNVLTF. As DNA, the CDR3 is TGCAGTGCTAGAAGAGGGGGCTCTGGGACCAACGTCCTGACTTTC.

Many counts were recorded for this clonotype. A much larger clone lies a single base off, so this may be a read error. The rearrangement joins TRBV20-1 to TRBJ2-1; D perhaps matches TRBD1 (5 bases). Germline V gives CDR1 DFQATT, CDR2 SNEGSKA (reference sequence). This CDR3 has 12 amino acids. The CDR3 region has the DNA TGCAGGGCTGAAGGGGCCGTAGGTTGGCAGTTCTTC. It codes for CRAEGAVGWQFF.

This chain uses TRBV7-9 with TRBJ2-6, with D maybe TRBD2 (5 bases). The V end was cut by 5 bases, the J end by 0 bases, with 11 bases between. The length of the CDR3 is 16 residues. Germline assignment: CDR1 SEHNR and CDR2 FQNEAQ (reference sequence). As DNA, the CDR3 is TGTGCCAGCAGCCCGGGAACAATCTCTGGGGCCAACGTCCTGACTTTC. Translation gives CASSPGTISGANVLTF.

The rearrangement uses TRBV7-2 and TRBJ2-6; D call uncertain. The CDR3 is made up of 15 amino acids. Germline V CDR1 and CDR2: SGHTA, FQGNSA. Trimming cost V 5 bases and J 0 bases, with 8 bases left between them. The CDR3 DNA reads TGTGCCAGCAGCCAAGCCTTCTCTGGGGCCAACGTCCTGACTTTC. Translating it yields CASSQAFSGANVLTF.

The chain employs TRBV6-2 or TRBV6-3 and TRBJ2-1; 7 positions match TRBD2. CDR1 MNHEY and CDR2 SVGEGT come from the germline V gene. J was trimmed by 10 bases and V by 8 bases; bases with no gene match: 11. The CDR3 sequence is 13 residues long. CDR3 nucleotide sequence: TGTGCCAGCGGCGGGGGTGGGGGGGACGAGCAGTTCTTC. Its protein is CASGGGGGDEQFF.

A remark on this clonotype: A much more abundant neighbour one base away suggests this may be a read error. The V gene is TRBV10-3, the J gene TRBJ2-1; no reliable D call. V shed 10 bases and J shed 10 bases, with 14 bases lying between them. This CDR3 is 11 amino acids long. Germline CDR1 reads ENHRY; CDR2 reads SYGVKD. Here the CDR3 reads CASQFRNEQFF. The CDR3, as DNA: TGTGCCAGCCAGTTTAGAAACGAGCAGTTCTTC.

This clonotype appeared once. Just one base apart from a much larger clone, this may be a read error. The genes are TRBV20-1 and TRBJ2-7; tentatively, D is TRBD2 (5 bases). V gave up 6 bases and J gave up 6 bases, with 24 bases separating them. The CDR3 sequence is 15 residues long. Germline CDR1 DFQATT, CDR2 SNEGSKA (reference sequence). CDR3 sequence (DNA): TGCAGTGCCCCGAGGGTAGGGCCTTTACCCCGCGAGCAGTACTTC. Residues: CSAPRVGPLPREQYF.

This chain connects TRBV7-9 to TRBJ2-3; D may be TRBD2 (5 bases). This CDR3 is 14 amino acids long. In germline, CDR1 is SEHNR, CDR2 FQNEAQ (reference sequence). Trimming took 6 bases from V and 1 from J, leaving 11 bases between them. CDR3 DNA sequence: TGTGCCAGCAGTCCGGAACTAGGCACAGATACGCAGTATTTT. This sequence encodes CASSPELGTDTQYF.

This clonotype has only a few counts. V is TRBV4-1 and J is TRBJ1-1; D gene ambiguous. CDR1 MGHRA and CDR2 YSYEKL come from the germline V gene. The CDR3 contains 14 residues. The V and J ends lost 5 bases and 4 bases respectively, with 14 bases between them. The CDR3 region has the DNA TGCGCCAGCAGCGAAGTCGGGCGGGGCACTGAAGCTTTCTTT. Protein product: CASSEVGRGTEAFF.

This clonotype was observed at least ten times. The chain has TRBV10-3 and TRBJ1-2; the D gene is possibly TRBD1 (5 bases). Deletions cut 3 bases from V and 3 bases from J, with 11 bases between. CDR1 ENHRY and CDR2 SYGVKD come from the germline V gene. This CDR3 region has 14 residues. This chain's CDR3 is CAISDGLGDYGYTF. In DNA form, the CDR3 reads TGTGCCATCAGTGATGGGTTGGGGGACTATGGCTACACCTTC.

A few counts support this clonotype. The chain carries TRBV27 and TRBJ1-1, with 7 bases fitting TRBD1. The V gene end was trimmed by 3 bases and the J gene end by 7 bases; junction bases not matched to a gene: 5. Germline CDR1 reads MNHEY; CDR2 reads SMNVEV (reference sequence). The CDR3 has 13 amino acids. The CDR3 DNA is TGTGCCAGCAGTTTGGACAGGTCCGTTGAAGCTTTCTTT. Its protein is CASSLDRSVEAFF.

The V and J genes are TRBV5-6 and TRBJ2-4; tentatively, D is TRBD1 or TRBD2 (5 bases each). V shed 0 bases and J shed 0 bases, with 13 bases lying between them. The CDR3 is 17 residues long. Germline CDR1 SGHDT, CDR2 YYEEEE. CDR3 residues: CASSLGDVRLAKNIQYF. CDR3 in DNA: TGTGCCAGCAGCTTGGGGGACGTCAGACTAGCCAAAAACATTCAGTACTTC.

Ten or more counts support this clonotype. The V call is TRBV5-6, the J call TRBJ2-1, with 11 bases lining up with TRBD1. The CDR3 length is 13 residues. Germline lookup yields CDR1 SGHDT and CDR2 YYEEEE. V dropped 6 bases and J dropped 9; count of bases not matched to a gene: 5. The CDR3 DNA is TGTGCCAGCACCCGGACAGGGGGCGGTGAGCAGTTCTTC. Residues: CASTRTGGGEQFF.

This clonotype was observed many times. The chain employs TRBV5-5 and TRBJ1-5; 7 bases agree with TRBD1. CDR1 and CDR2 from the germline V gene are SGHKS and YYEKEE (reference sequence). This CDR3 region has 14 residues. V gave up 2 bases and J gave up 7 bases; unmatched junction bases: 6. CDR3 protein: CASSLRQGGQPQHF. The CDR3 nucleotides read TGTGCCAGCAGCTTAAGGCAGGGGGGGCAGCCCCAGCATTTT. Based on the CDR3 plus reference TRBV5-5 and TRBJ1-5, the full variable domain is DAGVTQSPTHLIKTRGQQVTLRCSPISGHKSVSWYQQVLGQGPQFIFQYYEKEERGRGNFPDRFSARQFPNYSSELNVNALLLGDSALYLCASSLRQGGQPQHFGDGTRLSIL.

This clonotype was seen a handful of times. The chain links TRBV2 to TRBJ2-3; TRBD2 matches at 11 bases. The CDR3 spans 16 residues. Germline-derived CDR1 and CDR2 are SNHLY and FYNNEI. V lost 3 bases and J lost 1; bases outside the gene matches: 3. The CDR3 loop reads CASSDETSGGTDTQYF. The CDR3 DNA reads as TGTGCCAGCAGTGACGAGACTAGCGGGGGCACAGATACGCAGTATTTT.